This TCR beta chain was identified during a study of T cell repertoires in cytomegalovirus infection. Whole-study context: Well-studied HLA-B-restricted CMV epitopes were used in the study alongside recently identified HLA-C-restricted ones.

This clonotype was seen more than once but under ten times. Its antigen is not identified. TCRdb processed the reads anew with MiXCR; each CDR3 protein has one entry. The sample shows 550,000 to 700,000 distinct CDR3 sequences, almost 40% of them seen only once. This TCR was recovered from a human donor in good health (CMV status not recorded). Some clones in this sample may be carry-over from other donors' samples. This specimen consisted of cultured PBMCs, obtained from culture after CMV antigen stimulation.

The CDR3 DNA sequence: TGTGCCAGCAGCTTAGCCGGGACAGGGCCATACGGTGAGCAGTTCTTC. This gives the protein CASSLAGTGPYGEQFF. V is TRBV7-2 and J is TRBJ2-1; 9 positions agree with TRBD1. V dropped 0 bases and J dropped 9; count of bases not matched to a gene: 9. The CDR3 contains 16 residues. Germline values: CDR1 SGHTA, CDR2 FQGNSA.